This T cell receptor beta chain was recovered during a study of regulatory T cells in long-lasting Graves disease. Time point noted: newly diagnosed GD, antithyroid drugs for less than 3 months. PBMC-derived RNA was used for the TCR library. Arm-PCR of CDR3 regions with iRepertoire HTBI primers generated TCR beta libraries. One entry per CDR3 protein, called by TCRdb with MiXCR from the multiplex PCR reads. The data contain 400,000 to 500,000 distinct CDR3 sequences, approximately 16% of them singletons. Trimming took 0 bases from V and 1 from J, leaving 7 bases between them. The CDR3 runs to 14 residues. Germline V CDR1 and CDR2: GTSNPN, SVGIG (reference sequence). Findings and caveats of the study: Among persistent patients, a larger number of public clonotypes were shared (roughly 2,900) than among newly diagnosed patients (about 970). Persistent disease preferred TRBV28, TRBJ1-2 and TRBJ2-5.

With regard to this clonotype: The antigen is undetermined.

This same sample was also part of a study on T cells in Graves' hyperthyroidism and ophthalmopathy. That publication notes: In the first-round RT-PCR of the TCR CDR3, the HTBI primer set was used. Ophthalmopathy was predicted by the model a median of roughly 6.6 months ahead of onset.

The source was peripheral blood mononuclear cells (PBMCs), collected at new diagnosis, from a patient treated with antithyroid drugs. V usage is TRBV30 and J usage is TRBJ1-3; D gene ambiguous. The source of this sequence is a woman between 18 and 29 years old with Graves disease. The CDR3 sequence is CAWSVLGSGNTIYF. In DNA, the CDR3 is TGTGCCTGGAGTGTACTGGGATCTGGAAACACCATATATTTT. Variable domain in full (rest from reference TRBV30 and TRBJ1-3): SQTIHQWPATLVQPVGSPLSLECTVEGTSNPNLYWYRQAAGRGLQLLFYSVGIGQISSEVPQNLSASRPQDRQFILSSKKLLLSDSGFYLCAWSVLGSGNTIYFGEGSWLTVV.